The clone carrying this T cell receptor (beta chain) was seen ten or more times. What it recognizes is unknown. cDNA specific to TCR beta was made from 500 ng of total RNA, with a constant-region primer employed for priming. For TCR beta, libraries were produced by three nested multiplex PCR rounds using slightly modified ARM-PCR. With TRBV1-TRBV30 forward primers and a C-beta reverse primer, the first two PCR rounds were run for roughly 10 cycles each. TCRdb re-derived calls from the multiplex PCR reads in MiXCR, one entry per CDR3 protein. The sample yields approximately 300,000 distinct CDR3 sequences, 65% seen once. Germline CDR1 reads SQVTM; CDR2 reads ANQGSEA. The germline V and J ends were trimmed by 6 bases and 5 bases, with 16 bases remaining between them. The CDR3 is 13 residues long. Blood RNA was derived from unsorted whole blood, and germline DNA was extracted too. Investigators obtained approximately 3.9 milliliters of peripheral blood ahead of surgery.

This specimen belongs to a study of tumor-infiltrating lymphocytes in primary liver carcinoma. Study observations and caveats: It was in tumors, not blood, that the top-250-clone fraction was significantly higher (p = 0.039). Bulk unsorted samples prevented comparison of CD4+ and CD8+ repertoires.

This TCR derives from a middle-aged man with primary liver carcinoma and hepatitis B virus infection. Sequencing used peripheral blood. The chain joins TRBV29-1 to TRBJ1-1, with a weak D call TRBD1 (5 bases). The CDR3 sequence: CSVVTIRGTEAFF. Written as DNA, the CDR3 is TGCAGCGTCGTGACAATCCGGGGGACTGAAGCTTTCTTT.